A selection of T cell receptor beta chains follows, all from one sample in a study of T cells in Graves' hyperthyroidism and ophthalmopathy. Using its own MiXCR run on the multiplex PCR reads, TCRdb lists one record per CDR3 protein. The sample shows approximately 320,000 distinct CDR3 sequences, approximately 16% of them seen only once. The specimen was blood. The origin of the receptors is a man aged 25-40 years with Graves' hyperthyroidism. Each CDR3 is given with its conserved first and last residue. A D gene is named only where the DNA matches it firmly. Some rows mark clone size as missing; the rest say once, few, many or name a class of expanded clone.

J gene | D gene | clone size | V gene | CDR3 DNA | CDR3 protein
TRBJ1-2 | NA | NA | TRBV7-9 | TGTGCCAGCAGCTTATGGCAGAATGGCTACACCTTC | CASSLWQNGYTF
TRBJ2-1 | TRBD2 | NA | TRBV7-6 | TGTGCCCGTGGGGGGGCTAGCGGGAATTCGGGCTCCTACAATGAGCAGTTCTTC | CARGGASGNSGSYNEQFF
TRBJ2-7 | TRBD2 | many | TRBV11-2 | TGTGCCAGCAGCTTATATAGCGGGGGCTACGAGCAGTACTTC | CASSLYSGGYEQYF
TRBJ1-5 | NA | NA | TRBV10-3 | TGTGCCATCAGTGAGCACGAGGGTAATCAGCCCCAGCATTTT | CAISEHEGNQPQHF
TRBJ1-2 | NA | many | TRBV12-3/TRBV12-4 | TGTGCCAGCAGTTATGGAGACAGGCAGGGCTACACCTTC | CASSYGDRQGYTF
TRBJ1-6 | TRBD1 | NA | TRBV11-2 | TGTGCCAGCAGCTTAGCGGACAGGGCGGATTCACCCCTCCACTTT | CASSLADRADSPLHF
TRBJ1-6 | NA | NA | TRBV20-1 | TGCAGTGCTAGGAGGGAGGCCCTGGGTTCACCCCTCCACTTT | CSARREALGSPLHF
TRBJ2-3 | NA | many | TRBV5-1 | TGCGCCAGCAGCCGCACCCTAGCAACGGAGGATACGCAGTATTTT | CASSRTLATEDTQYF
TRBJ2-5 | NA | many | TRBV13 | TGTGCCAGCAGCCACCCCGACGAGACCCAGTACTTC | CASSHPDETQYF
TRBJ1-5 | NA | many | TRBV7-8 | TGTGCCAGCAGTTTCTGGAACCAGCCCCAGCATTTT | CASSFWNQPQHF
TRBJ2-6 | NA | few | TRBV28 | TGTGCCAGCAGCACTCAGCGCTCTGGGGCCAACGTCCTGACTTTC | CASSTQRSGANVLTF
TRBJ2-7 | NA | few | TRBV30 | TGTGCCTGGAGTCTCTCGACCCACGAGCAGTACTTC | CAWSLSTHEQYF
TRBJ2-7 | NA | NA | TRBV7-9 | TGTGCCAGCAGCTCCGAAAACTACGAGCAGTACTTC | CASSSENYEQYF
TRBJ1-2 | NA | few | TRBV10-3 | TGTGCCATCACGCCGGGGGACTATGGCTACACCTTC | CAITPGDYGYTF
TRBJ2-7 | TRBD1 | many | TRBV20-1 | TGCAGTGCTGGCCTCGACAGGGTTTCCTACGAGCAGTACTTC | CSAGLDRVSYEQYF
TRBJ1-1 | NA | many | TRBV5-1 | TGCGCCAGCAGCTCCCGGGGGGCAGCCATGAACACTGAAGCTTTCTTT | CASSSRGAAMNTEAFF
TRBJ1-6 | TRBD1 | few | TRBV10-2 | TGCGCCAGCAGTGAGTCGCCGGGACAGTATAATTCACCCCTCCACTTT | CASSESPGQYNSPLHF
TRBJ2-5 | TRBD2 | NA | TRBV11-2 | TGTGCCAGCAGCACGAGCGGGAGCCAAGAGACCCAGTACTTC | CASSTSGSQETQYF
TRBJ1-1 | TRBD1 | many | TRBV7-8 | TGTGCCAGCAGGCCGCCGGGACAGGGTTTACTAGACACTGAAGCTTTCTTT | CASRPPGQGLLDTEAFF
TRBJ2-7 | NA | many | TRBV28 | TGTGCCAGCAAGGAACGGGAGTCGTCCTACGAGCAGTACTTC | CASKERESSYEQYF
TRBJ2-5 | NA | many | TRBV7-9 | TGTGCCAGCAGCTTCCCGTTGCAGACCCAGTACTTC | CASSFPLQTQYF
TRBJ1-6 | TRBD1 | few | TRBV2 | TGTGCCAGCAGTGAAACTACAGGGGACTATAATTCACCCCTCCACTTT | CASSETTGDYNSPLHF
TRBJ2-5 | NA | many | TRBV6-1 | TGTGCCAGCAGGCAGACCGGGGGCGGAGAGACCCAGTACTTC | CASRQTGGGETQYF
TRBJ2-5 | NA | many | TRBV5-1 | TGCGCCAGCCAGGGATCGGGAAACCAAGAGACCCAGTACTTC | CASQGSGNQETQYF
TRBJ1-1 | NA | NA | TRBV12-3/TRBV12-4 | TGTGCCAGCAGCCTTACGAGGGGGGACACTGAAGCTTTCTTT | CASSLTRGDTEAFF
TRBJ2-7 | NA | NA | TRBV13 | TGTGCCAGCAGCTTAGGCCGCGGCAGAACCTACGAGCAGTACTTC | CASSLGRGRTYEQYF
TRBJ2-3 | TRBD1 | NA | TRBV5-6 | TGTGCCAGCATCCTCCTAAGACAGGGGGTGACAGATACGCAGTATTTT | CASILLRQGVTDTQYF
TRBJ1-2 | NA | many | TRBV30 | TGTGCCTCCTATGGGGGGGGACCGAACTATGGCTACACCTTC | CASYGGGPNYGYTF
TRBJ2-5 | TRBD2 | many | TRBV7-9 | TGTGCCAGCAGCTTTCGCCGGGCGGGAGGAGGGGAGACCCAGTACTTC | CASSFRRAGGGETQYF
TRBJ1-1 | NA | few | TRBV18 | TGTGCCAGCTCCCCCAGCCCCCCCACTGAAGCTTTCTTT | CASSPSPPTEAFF
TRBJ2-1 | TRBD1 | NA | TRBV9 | TGTGCCAGCAGCGTAGAACAGGGGACCTACAATGAGCAGTTCTTC | CASSVEQGTYNEQFF
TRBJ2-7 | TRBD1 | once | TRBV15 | TGTGCCACCAGCGCCCGGACAGGGGACGAGCAGTACTTC | CATSARTGDEQYF
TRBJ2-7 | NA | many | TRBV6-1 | TGTGCCAGCAGTGACGGTAGCTCCTACGAGCAGTACTTC | CASSDGSSYEQYF
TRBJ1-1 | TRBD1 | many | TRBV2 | TGTGCCAGCATCCAGGGGGCGGACACTGGAGCTTTCTTT | CASIQGADTGAFF
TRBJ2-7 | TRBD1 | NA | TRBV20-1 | TGCAGTGCCCCCCCCTTTTCCGAGGGGGCATACGAGCAGTACTTC | CSAPPFSEGAYEQYF